This TCR beta chain comes out of a study of shared clonotypes between healthy human individuals. Study-wide results and caveats: Naive subsets tended to show greater estimated richness than memory subsets.

Germline CDR1 SGDLS, CDR2 YYNGEE. The CDR3 is 17 residues long. The V and J ends lost 3 bases and 4 bases, in that order; junction bases with no gene match: 13. This clone occurred once. As yet, its antigen is unknown. About 33,000 T cell genomes (around 200 ng DNA) went into each sorted-subset replicate. Sequenced by immunoSEQ multiplex PCR; TCRdb stores in-frame clones only, minus some. The table has over 800,000 clones, 92% seen once; the top ten hold 24%. Positive CCR7 selection of CD45RO-negative cells yielded the naive CD8 cells, and terminally differentiated effector memory CD45RA+ cells were excluded. All donors were healthy HIV-negative adults lacking recent acute infections or vaccinations.

V usage is TRBV9 and J usage is TRBJ2-1; 7 bases align to TRBD1. Sequenced sample: naive CD8+ T cells sorted from blood. This sequence was found in a man in his thirties or forties in good health. CDR3 nucleotides: TGTGCCAGCAGCGACAATCCGGACAGGCTAGGATACAATGAGCAGTTCTTC. Translating it yields CASSDNPDRLGYNEQFF.